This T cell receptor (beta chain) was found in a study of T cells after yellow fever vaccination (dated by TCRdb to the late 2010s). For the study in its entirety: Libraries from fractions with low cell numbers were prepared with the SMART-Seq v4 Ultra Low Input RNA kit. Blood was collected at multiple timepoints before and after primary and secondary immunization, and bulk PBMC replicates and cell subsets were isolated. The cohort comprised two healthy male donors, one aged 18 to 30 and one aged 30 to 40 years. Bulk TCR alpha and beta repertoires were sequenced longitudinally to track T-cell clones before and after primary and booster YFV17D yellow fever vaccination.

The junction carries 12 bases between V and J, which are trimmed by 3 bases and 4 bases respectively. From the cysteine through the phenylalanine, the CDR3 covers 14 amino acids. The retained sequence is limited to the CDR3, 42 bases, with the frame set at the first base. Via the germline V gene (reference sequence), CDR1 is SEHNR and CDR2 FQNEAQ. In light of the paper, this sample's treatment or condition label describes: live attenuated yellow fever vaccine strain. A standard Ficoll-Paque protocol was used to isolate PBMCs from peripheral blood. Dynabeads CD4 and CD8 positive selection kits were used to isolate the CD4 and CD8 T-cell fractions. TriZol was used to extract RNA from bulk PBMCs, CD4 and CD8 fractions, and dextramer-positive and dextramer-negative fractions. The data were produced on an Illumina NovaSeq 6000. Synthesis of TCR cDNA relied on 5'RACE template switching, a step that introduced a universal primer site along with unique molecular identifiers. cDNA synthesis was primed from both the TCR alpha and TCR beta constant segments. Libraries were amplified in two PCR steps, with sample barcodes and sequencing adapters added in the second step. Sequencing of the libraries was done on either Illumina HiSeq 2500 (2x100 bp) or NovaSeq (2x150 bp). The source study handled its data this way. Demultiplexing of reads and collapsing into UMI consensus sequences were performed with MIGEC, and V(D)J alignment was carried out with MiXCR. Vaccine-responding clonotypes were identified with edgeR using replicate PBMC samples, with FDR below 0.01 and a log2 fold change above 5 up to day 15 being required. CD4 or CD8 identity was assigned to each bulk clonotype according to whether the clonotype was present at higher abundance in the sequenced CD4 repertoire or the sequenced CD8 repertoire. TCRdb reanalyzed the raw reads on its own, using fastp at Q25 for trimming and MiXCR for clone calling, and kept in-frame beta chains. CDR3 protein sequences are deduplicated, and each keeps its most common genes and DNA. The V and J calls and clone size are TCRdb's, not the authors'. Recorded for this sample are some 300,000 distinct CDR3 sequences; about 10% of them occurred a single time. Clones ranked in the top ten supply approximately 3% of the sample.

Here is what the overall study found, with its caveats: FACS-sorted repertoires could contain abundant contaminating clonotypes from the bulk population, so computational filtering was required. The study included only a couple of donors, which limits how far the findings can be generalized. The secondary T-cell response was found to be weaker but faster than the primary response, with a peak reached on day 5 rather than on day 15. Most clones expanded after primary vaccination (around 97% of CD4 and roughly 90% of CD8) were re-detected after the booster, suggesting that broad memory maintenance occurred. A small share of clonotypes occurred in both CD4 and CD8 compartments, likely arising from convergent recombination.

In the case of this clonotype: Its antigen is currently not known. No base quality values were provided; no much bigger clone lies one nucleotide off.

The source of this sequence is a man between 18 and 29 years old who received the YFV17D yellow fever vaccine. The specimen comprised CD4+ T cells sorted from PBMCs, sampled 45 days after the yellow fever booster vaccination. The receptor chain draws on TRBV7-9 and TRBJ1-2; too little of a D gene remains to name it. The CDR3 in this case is CASSLGTNSYGYTF. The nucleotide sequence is TGTGCCAGCAGCTTGGGCACCAACTCCTATGGCTACACCTTC.